The 2 T cell receptor beta chains reported below all come from one sample, sequenced in a study of blood T cell repertoires in COVID-19. Here immunoSEQ multiplex PCR was the method, and the copy in TCRdb shows in-frame clones only, minus some. Among some 45,000 clones listed, about 89% were seen once. The sequenced sample consisted of peripheral blood. These receptors came from a man aged 65-85 years with active COVID-19.

The CDR3 here is CASSRRIGLAGLGELFF. In DNA, the CDR3 is TGTGCCAGCAGCCGAAGAATAGGACTAGCGGGGTTAGGGGAGCTGTTTTTT. The rearrangement joins TRBV5-6 to TRBJ2-2; 12 bases are shared with TRBD2. CDR3 length equals 17 residues. CDR1 and CDR2 from the germline V gene are SGHDT and YYEEEE. After removal of 4 bases from V and 8 bases from J, the junction contained 12 bases not matched to a gene. The complete variable domain, with remaining parts taken from reference TRBV5-6 and TRBJ2-2, reads DAGVTQSPTHLIKTRGQQVTLRCSPKSGHDTVSWYQQALGQGPQFIFQYYEEEERQRGNFPDRFSGHQFPNYSSELNVNALLLGDSALYLCASSRRIGLAGLGELFFGEGSRLTVL.

This clone was seen only once. The V and J genes are TRBV4-3 and TRBJ2-2; TRBD2 agrees at 7 bases. This CDR3 is built from 15 residues. The V gene's germline CDR1 is LGHNA and CDR2 YSLEER. Trimming cost V 0 bases and J 7 bases; bases outside gene matches: 5. CDR3 nucleotide sequence: TGCGCCAGCAGCCAAGATCGGGGGGTCGTCGGGGAGCTGTTTTTT. This gives the protein CASSQDRGVVGELFF.